This T cell receptor beta chain appears in the sequencing data of a study of shared clonotypes between healthy human individuals. Study-wide results and limits: Clonotypes shared by all four sorted-subset donors had higher generation probabilities than non-shared clonotypes. Some naive CD4 clonotypes, roughly 5%, turned up in common across several donors. Estimated richness values were generally larger in naive subsets than in memory subsets.

As concerns this clone: The antigen is undetermined.

The CDR3 contains 14 residues. Unmatched junction bases numbered 7, after V lost 4 bases and J lost 8 bases. CDR1 and CDR2 (germline): SGHTA, FQGTGA. Deep was the level used in running the assay. Profiling relied on immunoSEQ multiplex PCR, and the TCRdb table lists in-frame clones only, not all of them. The repertoire holds roughly 770,000 clones, approximately 97% seen once, with under 0.3% in the top ten. Only CD45RO-negative cells positively selected for CCR7 counted as naive CD8 cells, so terminally differentiated effector memory CD45RA+ cells were excluded. The clonotype comes from a man younger than 45 in good health. What was sequenced was naive CD8+ T cells sorted from blood. The chain uses TRBV7-3 and TRBJ2-1; TRBD1 matches at 8 bases. In DNA, the CDR3 is TGTGCCAGCAGCTCGCCGGACAGGGTCGATGAGCAGTTCTTC. It is translated as CASSSPDRVDEQFF.